Ten or more counts support the clone carrying this TCR beta chain. As yet, its antigen is unknown. The entry originates in a study of CD8 T cells in ankylosing spondylitis. Preparation of TCR beta libraries was done by quantitative 5'-RACE with molecular barcodes. TCRdb fed the 5' RACE reads into MiXCR, producing one record per CDR3 protein. The data hold about 220,000 distinct CDR3 sequences, with just under 7.5% observed a single time. Per germline, CDR1 MDHEN and CDR2 SYDVKM. The CDR3 totals 13 residues. Trimming removed 3 bases from V and 4 bases from J, with 7 bases in between. Points from the study as a whole: Earlier studies detected some motif variants in reactive arthritis synovial fluid and blood. Seemingly characteristic of ankylosing spondylitis blood was a TCR beta motif consisting of fewer than 10 highly homologous variants. Within matched ankylosing spondylitis synovial fluid, disease-linked clones were reportedly significantly enriched.

Source material: blood, either unsorted or a sorted T cell fraction (not recorded which). The genes are TRBV28 and TRBJ1-3; D gene unclear. This sequence was found in a male donor with ankylosing spondylitis. The CDR3 protein is CASSLGRGNTIYF. DNA of the CDR3: TGTGCCAGCAGTTTGGGCAGAGGAAACACCATATATTTT.